This T cell receptor (beta chain) emerged from a study of monozygotic twins with inflammatory bowel disease. Study-level points and caveats: Concordant and discordant twins showed no difference in repertoire similarity, possibly from limited power. Diversity of TCRbeta measured by inverse Simpson was lower in IBD patients than in healthy co-twins. Extra variability in the repertoires of patients may have come from differing immunosuppressive treatments.

As regards this clonotype: Its specificity is not known.

Per the germline V gene, CDR1 is SGHRS and CDR2 is YFSETQ. CDR3 length: 15 amino acids. Via template switching, UMIs carrying a 6-nucleotide sample barcode were introduced. TCRdb re-called the 5' RACE reads, yielding one record per CDR3 amino acid sequence without DNA. This sample's table reports more than 300,000 distinct CDR3 sequences. The clonotype comes from a human donor with ulcerative colitis or Crohn's disease, or a healthy co-twin of an affected twin (not recorded which). J is TRBJ2-7 and V is TRBV5-1; as DNA is missing, the TRBD1 call by TCRdb cannot be tested. Material: blood. This CDR3 reads CASSLVPGSSYEQYF.